This TCR beta chain is drawn from a study of breast tumors, draining lymph nodes, adjacent tissues. MiXCR, run by TCRdb on the multiplex PCR reads, gives a single entry per CDR3 protein. Among 16,000 or so distinct CDR3 sequences, 45% were seen once, and the ten largest hold roughly 15%. A word on this clonotype: Its antigen remains unknown.

Findings of the study overall: Data only fit, rather than demonstrated, lymph node origin of most tumor T cells. Compared with basal-like, luminal-like tumors shared significantly more repertoire with nontumor tissue. Data fit most tumor T cells coming from lymph node, expanding in tumor. Tumor repertoires ranked between lymph nodes and nontumor tissue in diversity, with V and J gene preferences.

V lost 3 bases and J 0 bases, leaving 9 bases between the germline ends. The CDR3 contains 15 residues. CDR1 is LNHDA and CDR2 is SQIVND in the germline V gene (reference sequence). The TCR was taken from a female donor with breast cancer. Some clones in this sample may be carry-over from other donors' samples. Sequencing input: tumor-adjacent breast tissue. The genes are TRBV19 and TRBJ1-5; a possible D gene is TRBD1 (6 bases). Here the CDR3 DNA reads TGTGCCAGTAGTATCGGGACATCTAGCAATCAGCCCCAGCATTTT. Translating it yields CASSIGTSSNQPQHF.